Given below is one TCR beta chain in context. The CDR3 sequence is 13 residues long. Germline CDR1 reads PRHDT; CDR2 reads FYEKMQ (reference sequence). With 5 bases removed from V and 4 bases from J, the gap between germline ends came to 10 bases. Authors' methods: Reference gene primer amplification in the assay estimated nucleated cell counts. Produced via immunoSEQ multiplex PCR; TCRdb's table is partial and in-frame only. V and J calls and clone size are given by that table; D and trimming were obtained from the DNA. Of around 260,000 clones in the sample, approximately 87% were seen once. The data originate from a study of blood T cell repertoires in COVID-19. As for the study in general: Researchers got acute and convalescent COVID-19 samples from the United States, Italy and Spain. T cells, B-cell-depleted T cells, or PBMCs supplied cDNA or gDNA.

The V call is TRBV13, the J call TRBJ2-3; D is perhaps TRBD2 (5 bases). This clonotype originated in a woman aged 45 to 65 with acute or convalescent COVID-19. The sequenced material came from peripheral blood. CDR3 DNA sequence: TGTGCCAGCAGCACTAGGCCGGCAGATACGCAGTATTTT. This translates into CASSTRPADTQYF.